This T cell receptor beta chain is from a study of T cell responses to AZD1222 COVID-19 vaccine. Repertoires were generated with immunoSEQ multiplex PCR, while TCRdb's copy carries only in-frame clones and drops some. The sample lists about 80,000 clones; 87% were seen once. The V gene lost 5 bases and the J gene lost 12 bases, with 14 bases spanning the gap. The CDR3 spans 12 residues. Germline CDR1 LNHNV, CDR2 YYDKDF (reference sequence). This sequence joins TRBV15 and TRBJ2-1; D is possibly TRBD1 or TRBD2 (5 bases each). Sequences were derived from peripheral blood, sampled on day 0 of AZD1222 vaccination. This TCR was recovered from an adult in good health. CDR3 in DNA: TGTGCCACCAGCGGTCTGGGTGGGGGGCAGTTCTTC. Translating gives CATSGLGGGQFF. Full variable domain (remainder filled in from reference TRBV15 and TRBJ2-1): DAMVIQNPRYQVTQFGKPVTLSCSQTLNHNVMYWYQQKSSQAPKLLFHYYDKDFNNEADTPDNFQSRRPNTSFCFLDIRSPGLGDTAMYLCATSGLGGGQFFGPGTRLTVL.